This T cell receptor beta chain was profiled in a study of blood T cell repertoires in COVID-19. Turning to the study itself: Both acute and convalescent COVID-19 samples were obtained from the United States, Italy and Spain. PBMCs, B-cell-depleted T cells, or T cells were the source of the cDNA or gDNA that made up the material.

This CDR3 comprises 14 residues. CDR1 is SGHVS and CDR2 is FQNEAQ in the germline V gene. Trimming took off 5 bases at V and 0 bases at J, with 8 bases between the two ends. The data were produced by immunoSEQ multiplex PCR, yet TCRdb's version contains in-frame clones alone and is incomplete. The repertoire holds approximately 450,000 clones, with roughly nine tenths as singletons. Researchers sorted participants into cohorts using their self-reported clinical history. This clone was observed a handful of times. The chain combines TRBV7-8 with TRBJ1-3; D ambiguous. Sequences were obtained from PBMCs or T cells enriched from blood (not recorded which). This receptor was identified in a woman aged 18-29 years with acute COVID-19. DNA of the CDR3: TGTGCCAGCAGCCTGACACGCTCTGGAAACACCATATATTTT. Translating it yields CASSLTRSGNTIYF.